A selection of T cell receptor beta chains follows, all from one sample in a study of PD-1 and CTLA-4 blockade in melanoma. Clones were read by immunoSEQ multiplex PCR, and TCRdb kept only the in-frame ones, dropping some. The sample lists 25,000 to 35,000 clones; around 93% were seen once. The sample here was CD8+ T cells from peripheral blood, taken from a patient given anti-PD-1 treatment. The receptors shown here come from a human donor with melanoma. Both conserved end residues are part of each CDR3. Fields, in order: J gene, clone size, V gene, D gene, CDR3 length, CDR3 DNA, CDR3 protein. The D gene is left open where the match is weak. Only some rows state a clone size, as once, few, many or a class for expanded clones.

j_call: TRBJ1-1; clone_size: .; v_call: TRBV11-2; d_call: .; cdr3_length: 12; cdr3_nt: TGTGCCAGCAGCTTCGGACAGCTTGAAGCTTTCTTT; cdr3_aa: CASSFGQLEAFF
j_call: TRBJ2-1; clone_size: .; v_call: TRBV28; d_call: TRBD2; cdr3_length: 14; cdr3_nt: TGTGCCAGCAGTCTTCCGGCGGGAGTCAATGAGCAGTTCTTC; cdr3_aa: CASSLPAGVNEQFF
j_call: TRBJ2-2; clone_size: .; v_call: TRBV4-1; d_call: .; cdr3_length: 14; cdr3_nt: TGCGCCAGCAGCCAAGTAGAACACACCGGGGAGCTGTTTTTT; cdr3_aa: CASSQVEHTGELFF
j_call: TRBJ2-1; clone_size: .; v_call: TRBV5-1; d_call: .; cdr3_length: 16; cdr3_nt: TGCGCCAGCAGCCTAACGACGCAGAATTGGGACAATGAGCAGTTCTTC; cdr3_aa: CASSLTTQNWDNEQFF
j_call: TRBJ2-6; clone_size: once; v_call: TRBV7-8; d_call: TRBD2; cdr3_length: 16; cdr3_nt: TGTGCCAGCAGCTTTGCGGGGGATTCCGGGGCCAACGTCCTGACTTTC; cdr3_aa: CASSFAGDSGANVLTF
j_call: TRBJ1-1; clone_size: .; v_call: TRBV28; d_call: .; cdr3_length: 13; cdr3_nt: TGTGCCAGCAGTTTATTTGTGAACACTGAAGCTTTCTTT; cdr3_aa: CASSLFVNTEAFF
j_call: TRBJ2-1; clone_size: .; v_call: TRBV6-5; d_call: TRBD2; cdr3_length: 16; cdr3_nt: TGTGCCAGCAGTTACCTTACTAGCGGGGGGGCTAATGAGCAGTTCTTC; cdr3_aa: CASSYLTSGGANEQFF
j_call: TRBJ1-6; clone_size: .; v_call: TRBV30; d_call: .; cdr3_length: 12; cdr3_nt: TGTGCCTGGAACAGGGATAATTCACCCCTCCACTTT; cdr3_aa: CAWNRDNSPLHF
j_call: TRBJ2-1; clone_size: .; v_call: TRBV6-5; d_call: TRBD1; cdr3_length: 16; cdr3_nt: TGTGCCAGCAGTTCGGACAGGAGAATTTACGACAATGAGCAGTTCTTC; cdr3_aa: CASSSDRRIYDNEQFF
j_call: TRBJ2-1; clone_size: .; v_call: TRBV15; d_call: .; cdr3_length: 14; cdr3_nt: TGTGCCACCAGCTCGACTAGGGCTTTCAATGAGCAGTTCTTC; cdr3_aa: CATSSTRAFNEQFF
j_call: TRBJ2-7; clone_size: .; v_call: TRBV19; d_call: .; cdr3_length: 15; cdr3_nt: TGTGCCAGTAGTATAGAAAGCGACAGTGCCTACGAGCAGTACTTC; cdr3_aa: CASSIESDSAYEQYF
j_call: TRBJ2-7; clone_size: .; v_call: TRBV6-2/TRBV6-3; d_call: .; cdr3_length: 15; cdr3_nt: TGTGCCAGCAGTGACCTCCGCGGGGAAACCTACGAGCAGTACTTC; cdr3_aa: CASSDLRGETYEQYF
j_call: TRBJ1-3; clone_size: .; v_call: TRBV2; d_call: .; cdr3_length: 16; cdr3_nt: TGTGCCAGCAGTGAAGCTGGGCACTTCTCTGGAAACACCATATATTTT; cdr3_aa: CASSEAGHFSGNTIYF
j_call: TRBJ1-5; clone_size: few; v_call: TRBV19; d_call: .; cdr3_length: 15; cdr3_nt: TGTGCCAGTAGTACTCTGGACGTTAGCAATCAGCCCCAGCATTTT; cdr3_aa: CASSTLDVSNQPQHF
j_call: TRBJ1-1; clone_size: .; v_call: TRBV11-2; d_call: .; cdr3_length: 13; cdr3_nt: TGTGCCAGCAGCCTCGATTGGACATCGTGGACTTTCTTT; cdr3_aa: CASSLDWTSWTFF
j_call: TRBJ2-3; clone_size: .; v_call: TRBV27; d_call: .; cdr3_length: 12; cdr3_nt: TGTGCCAGCAGCGGAGTTCGGGATACGCAGTATTTT; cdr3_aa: CASSGVRDTQYF
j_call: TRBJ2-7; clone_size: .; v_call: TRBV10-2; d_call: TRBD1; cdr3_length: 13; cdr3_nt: TGCGCCAGCAGTGAAGGGACAGGGAACGAGCAGTACTTC; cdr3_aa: CASSEGTGNEQYF
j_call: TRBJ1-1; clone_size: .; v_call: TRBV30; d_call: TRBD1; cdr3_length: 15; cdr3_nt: TGTGCCTGGAGTGACCCCGGGACAGGGAATACTGAAGCTTTCTTT; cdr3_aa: CAWSDPGTGNTEAFF
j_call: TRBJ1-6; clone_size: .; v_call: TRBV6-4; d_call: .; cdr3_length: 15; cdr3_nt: TGTGCCAGCAGTGCTGGGGGGGCCGGGAATTCACCCCTCCACTTT; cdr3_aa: CASSAGGAGNSPLHF
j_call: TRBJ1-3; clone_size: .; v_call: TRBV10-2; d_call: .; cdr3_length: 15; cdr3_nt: TGCGCCAGCAGTGTAGCAGGGGACTCTGGAAACACCATATATTTT; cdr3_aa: CASSVAGDSGNTIYF
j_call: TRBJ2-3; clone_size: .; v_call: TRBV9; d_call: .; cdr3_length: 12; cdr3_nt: TGTGCCAGCAGCGTAGCGACAGATACGCAGTATTTT; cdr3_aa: CASSVATDTQYF
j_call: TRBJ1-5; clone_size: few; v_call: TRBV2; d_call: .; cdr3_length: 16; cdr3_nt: TGTGCCAGCAGAGGGACTCCCGTCGATAGGAATCAGCCCCAGCATTTT; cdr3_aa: CASRGTPVDRNQPQHF
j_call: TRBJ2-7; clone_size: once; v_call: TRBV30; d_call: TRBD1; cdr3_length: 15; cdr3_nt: TGTGCCTGGAGTTCCGGGACAGGGGCCTCCTACGAGCAGTACTTC; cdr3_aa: CAWSSGTGASYEQYF
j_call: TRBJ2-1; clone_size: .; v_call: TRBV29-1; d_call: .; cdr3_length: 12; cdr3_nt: TGCAGCGGGGAGGACAGCAACAATGAGCAGTTCTTC; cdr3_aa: CSGEDSNNEQFF
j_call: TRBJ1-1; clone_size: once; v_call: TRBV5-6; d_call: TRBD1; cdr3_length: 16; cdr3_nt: TGTGCCAGCAGCTTGGGGACAGGGGCTCTAAACACTGAAGCTTTCTTT; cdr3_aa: CASSLGTGALNTEAFF
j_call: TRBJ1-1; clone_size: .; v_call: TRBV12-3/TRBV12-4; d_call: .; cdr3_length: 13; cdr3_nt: TGTGCCAGCAGTTTAGACCGGGACCTCGAAGCTTTCTTT; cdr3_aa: CASSLDRDLEAFF
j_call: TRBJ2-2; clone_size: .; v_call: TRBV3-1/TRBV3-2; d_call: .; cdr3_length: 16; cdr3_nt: TGTGCCAGCAGCCAAGACCGGACTACCAGTACCGGGGAGCTGTTTTTT; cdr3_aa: CASSQDRTTSTGELFF
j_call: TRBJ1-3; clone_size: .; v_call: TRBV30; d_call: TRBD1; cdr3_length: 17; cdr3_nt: TGTGCCTGGAGTCCCCCGGGGACAGACTATGGCGGAAACACCATATATTTT; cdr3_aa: CAWSPPGTDYGGNTIYF
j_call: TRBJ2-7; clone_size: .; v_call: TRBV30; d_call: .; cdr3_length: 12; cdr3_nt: TGTGCCTGGAAAGGGAACCCCTACGAGCAGTACTTC; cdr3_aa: CAWKGNPYEQYF
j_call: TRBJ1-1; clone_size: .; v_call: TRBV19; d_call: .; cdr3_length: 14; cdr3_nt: TGTGCCAGTAGTTGGGGGGATATGAACACTGAAGCTTTCTTT; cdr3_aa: CASSWGDMNTEAFF
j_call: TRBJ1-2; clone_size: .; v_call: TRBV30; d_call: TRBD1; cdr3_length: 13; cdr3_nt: TGTGCCTGGTTTCCGGGACAGGACTATGGCTACACCTTC; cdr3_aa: CAWFPGQDYGYTF
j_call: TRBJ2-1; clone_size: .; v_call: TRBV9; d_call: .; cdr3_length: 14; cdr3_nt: TGTGCCAGCAGCGAGTCGGGATGGGCCCATGAGCAGTTCTTC; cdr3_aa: CASSESGWAHEQFF
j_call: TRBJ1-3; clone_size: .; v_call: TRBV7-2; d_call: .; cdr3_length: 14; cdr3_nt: TGTGCCAGCAGCATACCCAACACTGGAAACACCATATATTTT; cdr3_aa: CASSIPNTGNTIYF
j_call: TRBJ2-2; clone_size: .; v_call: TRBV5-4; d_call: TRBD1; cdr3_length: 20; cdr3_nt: TGTGCCAGCAGCTCGTTCGAACATCGGACAGGGGGTACGAACACCGGGGAGCTGTTTTTT; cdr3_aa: CASSSFEHRTGGTNTGELFF
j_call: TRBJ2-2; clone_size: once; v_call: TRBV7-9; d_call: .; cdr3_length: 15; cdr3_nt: TGTGCCAGCACCTCGGGGGCGGCGAACACCGGGGAGCTGTTTTTT; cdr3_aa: CASTSGAANTGELFF
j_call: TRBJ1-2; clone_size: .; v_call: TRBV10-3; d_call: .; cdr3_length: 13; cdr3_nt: TGTGCCATCAGTGGAGGGGTGCCTGGTGGCTACACCTTC; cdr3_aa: CAISGGVPGGYTF
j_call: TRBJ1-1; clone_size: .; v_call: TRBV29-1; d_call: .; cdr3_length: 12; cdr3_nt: TGCAGCGTTGATTTGGGGAACACTGAAGCTTTCTTT; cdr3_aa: CSVDLGNTEAFF
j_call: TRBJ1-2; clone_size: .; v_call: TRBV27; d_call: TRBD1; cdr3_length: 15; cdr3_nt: TGTGCCAGCAGTCTCAAGACAGGGGGAAACTATGGCTACACCTTC; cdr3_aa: CASSLKTGGNYGYTF
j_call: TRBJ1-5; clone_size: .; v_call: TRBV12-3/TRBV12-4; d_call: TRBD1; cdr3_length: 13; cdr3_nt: TGTGCCAGCGGCGACAGGGGGTATCAGCCCCAGCATTTT; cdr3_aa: CASGDRGYQPQHF
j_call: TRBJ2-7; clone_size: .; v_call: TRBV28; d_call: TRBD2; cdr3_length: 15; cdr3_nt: TGTGCCAGCAGTTCTTTAGCGGGAGACGGATACGAGCAGTACTTC; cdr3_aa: CASSSLAGDGYEQYF
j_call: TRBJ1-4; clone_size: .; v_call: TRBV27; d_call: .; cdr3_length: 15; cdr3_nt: TGTGCCAGCAGTTTATCGATGGCTTCTAATGAAAAACTGTTTTTT; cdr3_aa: CASSLSMASNEKLFF
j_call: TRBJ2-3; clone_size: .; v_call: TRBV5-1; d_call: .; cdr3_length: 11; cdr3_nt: TGCGCCAGCAGCTTGGGAGATACGCAGTATTTT; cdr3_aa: CASSLGDTQYF
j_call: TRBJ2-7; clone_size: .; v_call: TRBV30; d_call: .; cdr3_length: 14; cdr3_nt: TGTGCCTGGAGTTTTTTCCATGGGGACTACGAGCAGTACTTC; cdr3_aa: CAWSFFHGDYEQYF
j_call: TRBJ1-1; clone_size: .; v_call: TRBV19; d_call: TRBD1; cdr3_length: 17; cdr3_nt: TGTGCCAGTAGTATAGTAAAGACAGGGAGGGTGGACACTGAAGCTTTCTTT; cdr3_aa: CASSIVKTGRVDTEAFF
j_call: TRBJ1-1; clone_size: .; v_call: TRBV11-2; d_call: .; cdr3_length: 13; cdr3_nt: TGTGCCAGCAGCTTAGATGGGAACACTGAAGCTTTCTTT; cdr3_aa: CASSLDGNTEAFF
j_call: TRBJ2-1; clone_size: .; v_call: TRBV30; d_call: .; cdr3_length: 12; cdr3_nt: TGTGCCTGGAGTGTAGTTTTAAATGAGCAGTTCTTC; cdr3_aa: CAWSVVLNEQFF
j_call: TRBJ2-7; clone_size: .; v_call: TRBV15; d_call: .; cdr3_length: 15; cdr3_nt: TGTGCCACCAGCAGAGTCCCAGGACTTTCCTACGAGCAGTACTTC; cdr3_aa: CATSRVPGLSYEQYF
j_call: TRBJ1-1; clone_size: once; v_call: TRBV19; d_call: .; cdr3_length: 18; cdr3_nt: TGTGCCAGTAGTATGGGGGACGGTGGAGGTGGCTTGAGCACTGAAGCTTTCTTT; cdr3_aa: CASSMGDGGGGLSTEAFF
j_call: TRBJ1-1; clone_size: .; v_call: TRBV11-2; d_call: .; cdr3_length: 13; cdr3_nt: TGTGCCAGCAGCTTTACCGGGGCGGCTGAAGCTTTCTTT; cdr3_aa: CASSFTGAAEAFF
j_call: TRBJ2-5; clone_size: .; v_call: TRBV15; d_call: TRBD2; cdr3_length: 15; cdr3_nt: TGTGCCACCAGCAGCGCACTAGCGGGAGGCGAGACCCAGTACTTC; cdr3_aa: CATSSALAGGETQYF
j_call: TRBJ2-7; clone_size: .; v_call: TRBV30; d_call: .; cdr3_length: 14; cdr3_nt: TGTGCCTGGACCCCACCGGACAGATTTTACGAGCAGTACTTC; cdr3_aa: CAWTPPDRFYEQYF